The rows below give T cell receptor beta chains drawn from one sample of a study of T cell repertoires in cytomegalovirus infection. TCRdb itself ran the reads through MiXCR, one entry per CDR3 protein. The sample has around 550,000 distinct CDR3 sequences; around 27% are singletons. Material for sequencing was PBMCs. These TCRs come from a human donor in good health (CMV status not recorded). Some clones in this sample may be carry-over from other donors' samples. Both conserved end residues are part of each CDR3. D genes are given only for firm matches. Size is omitted from some rows. Given values are once, few, many or a class for expanded clones.

v_call	d_call	clone_size	cdr3_length	j_call	cdr3_nt	cdr3_aa
TRBV5-5	NA	few	13	TRBJ1-1	TGTGCCAGCAGCACTCAGAAGAACACTGAAGCTTTCTTT	CASSTQKNTEAFF
TRBV24-1	TRBD1	once	14	TRBJ2-7	TGTGCCACCAGTGGGGAAGGGGGCCTCGACGAGCAGTACTTC	CATSGEGGLDEQYF
TRBV19	TRBD2	few	17	TRBJ2-3	TGTGCCAGTAGTATGGGCCTCGGGACGGGAGGGCCGAATACGCAGTATTTT	CASSMGLGTGGPNTQYF
TRBV11-1	NA	NA	17	TRBJ1-1	TGTGCCAGCAGCTCCCTCCCGCTCGGGCGTTATGACACTGAAGCTTTCTTT	CASSSLPLGRYDTEAFF
TRBV7-2	TRBD1	many	16	TRBJ2-3	TGTGCCAGCAGCTTAGGTACAGGGGCTAGCACAGATACGCAGTATTTT	CASSLGTGASTDTQYF
TRBV20-1	TRBD2	NA	16	TRBJ2-3	TGCAGTGCCCAAAGGACTAGCGGGGAAAACACAGATACGCAGTATTTT	CSAQRTSGENTDTQYF
TRBV6-2/TRBV6-3	NA	NA	15	TRBJ2-6	TGTGCCAGCCTCGAGGGTCGCTCTGGGGCCAACGTCCTGACTTTC	CASLEGRSGANVLTF
TRBV27	TRBD2	NA	13	TRBJ2-3	TGTGCCACCAGCGGGATCGCATCAGATACGCAGTATTTT	CATSGIASDTQYF
TRBV4-2	TRBD2	few	17	TRBJ2-4	TGTGCCAGCAGCCAAGCTGGGACTAGCGGGAGACGGGGCATTCAGTACTTC	CASSQAGTSGRRGIQYF
TRBV29-1	TRBD1	few	13	TRBJ2-1	TGCAGCGTTGGGGGGACAGAGTACAATGAGCAGTTCTTC	CSVGGTEYNEQFF
TRBV20-1	NA	once	15	TRBJ2-7	TGCAGTGCTAGAGATAAGACTACGGGTACGTTTGAGCAGTACTTC	CSARDKTTGTFEQYF
TRBV19	NA	NA	13	TRBJ2-3	TGTGCCAGTAGTTCTAGCGCCACAGATACGCAGTATTTT	CASSSSATDTQYF
TRBV3-1	NA	few	15	TRBJ2-2	TGTGCCAGCACAGGGAAAATCTCGGGGGCCGGGGAGCTGTTTTTT	CASTGKISGAGELFF
TRBV24-1	NA	NA	14	TRBJ2-5	TGTGCCACCAGCCCGGGACCGCTCCAAGAGACCCAGTACTTC	CATSPGPLQETQYF
TRBV12-3/TRBV12-4	NA	many	14	TRBJ1-1	TGTGCCAGCAGTGCCCGGGGGGACGACACTGAAGCTTTCTTT	CASSARGDDTEAFF
TRBV6-2/TRBV6-3	TRBD1	NA	14	TRBJ1-1	TGTGCCAGCAGTTCCTTAACAGGGGGCCGGGAAGCTTTCTTT	CASSSLTGGREAFF
TRBV14	NA	NA	14	TRBJ1-1	TGTGCCAGCAGCCACCCGGTGGCGAACACTGAAGCTTTCTTT	CASSHPVANTEAFF
TRBV15	NA	NA	14	TRBJ2-7	TGTGCCACCAGCAGCCGACAGGAGTTCTACGAGCAGTACTTC	CATSSRQEFYEQYF
TRBV15	NA	NA	12	TRBJ2-3	TGTGCCACCAGCGCAGCTCTTGGGACAAGGTATTTT	CATSAALGTRYF
TRBV6-1	TRBD2	NA	14	TRBJ2-1	TGTGCCAGCAATAGCGGGAGCTCCTACAATGAGCAGTTCTTC	CASNSGSSYNEQFF
TRBV6-2/TRBV6-3	NA	NA	15	TRBJ1-1	TGTGCCAGCAGAACCGGGAGCCTGGTGGGAACTGAAGCTTTCTTT	CASRTGSLVGTEAFF
TRBV11-3	NA	many	12	TRBJ2-1	TGTGCCAGCAGCTTAGGGGACAATGAGCAGTTCTTC	CASSLGDNEQFF
TRBV7-9	TRBD1	many	15	TRBJ1-6	TGTGCCAGCAGCGGGACAGGCTCCTATAATTCACCCCTCCACTTT	CASSGTGSYNSPLHF
TRBV11-2	NA	few	16	TRBJ2-3	TGTGCCAGCAGCTTAGATCCACGGGCTGCAACAGATACGCAGTATTTT	CASSLDPRAATDTQYF
TRBV27	NA	NA	14	TRBJ2-7	TGTGCCAGCAGTCTATGGGGCGGGGCCTACGAGCAGTACTTC	CASSLWGGAYEQYF
TRBV6-5	NA	few	14	TRBJ2-2	TGTGCCAGCAGTTACGGCGGGACGACCGGGGAGCTGTTTTTT	CASSYGGTTGELFF
TRBV7-9	NA	NA	14	TRBJ2-2	TGTGCCAGCAGCTTATTCGGACGCACCGGGGAGCTGTTTTTT	CASSLFGRTGELFF
TRBV6-4	NA	NA	16	TRBJ2-7	TGTGCCAGCAGTGACTCAGCAGGGCCTAAACCCTACGAGCAGTACTTC	CASSDSAGPKPYEQYF
TRBV2	NA	NA	13	TRBJ1-5	TGTGCCAGCACGGGGCAGGGCAATCAGCCCCAGCATTTT	CASTGQGNQPQHF
TRBV7-2	NA	many	13	TRBJ1-1	TGTGCCAGCAGCTCTCAGCCGAACACTGAAGCTTTCTTT	CASSSQPNTEAFF
TRBV6-5	NA	NA	14	TRBJ1-5	TGTGCCAGCAGTTCTCCTCAGGGCAATCAGCCCCAGCATTTT	CASSSPQGNQPQHF
TRBV6-1	NA	NA	13	TRBJ2-1	TGTGCCACCTCCTTCTATTTCTACAATGAGCAGTTCTTC	CATSFYFYNEQFF
TRBV20-1	NA	NA	15	TRBJ1-5	TGCAGTGCCTCCGGGAGGGACTTTAGCAATCAGCCCCAGCATTTT	CSASGRDFSNQPQHF
TRBV7-2	TRBD1	few	15	TRBJ2-1	TGTGCCAGCAGCCTTATGGGACAGGGGTCTCCCGAGCAGTTCTTC	CASSLMGQGSPEQFF
TRBV7-9	NA	NA	13	TRBJ2-7	TGTGCCAGCAGCTTTCAGGGGTACTACGAGCAGTACTTC	CASSFQGYYEQYF
TRBV7-2	TRBD1	many	15	TRBJ1-6	TGTGCCAGCAGCTCGGACAGGGGGCAGAATTCACCCCTCCACTTT	CASSSDRGQNSPLHF
TRBV29-1	NA	NA	14	TRBJ2-4	TGCAGCGTTAACGTATCCCCTGTAAGGGACATTCAGTACTTC	CSVNVSPVRDIQYF
TRBV5-4	NA	few	13	TRBJ2-1	TGTGCCAGCAGCCCGCGGCCCAACAATGAGCAGTTCTTC	CASSPRPNNEQFF
TRBV5-4	NA	NA	13	TRBJ1-1	TGTGCCAGCAGTCCAGACTTGAGCACTGAAGCTTTCTTT	CASSPDLSTEAFF
TRBV11-3	NA	few	14	TRBJ1-4	TGTGCCAGCAGCTTAGGCGAAACTAATGAAAAACTGTTTTTT	CASSLGETNEKLFF
TRBV18	NA	NA	13	TRBJ2-3	TGTGCCAGCTCACACCGGGGCACAGATACGCAGTATTTT	CASSHRGTDTQYF
TRBV7-2	NA	many	13	TRBJ1-2	TGTGCCAGCAGCCCAACGGGGCCCTATGGCTACACCTTC	CASSPTGPYGYTF
TRBV7-6	NA	NA	16	TRBJ2-1	TGTGCCAGCAGCGTAGAAGGGCTGTCCTCTTTCAATGAGCAGTTCTTC	CASSVEGLSSFNEQFF
TRBV7-2	NA	many	16	TRBJ2-7	TGTGCCAGCAGCTCCGACAGGCCGCGTCTAGGCTACGAGCAGTACTTC	CASSSDRPRLGYEQYF
TRBV7-6	NA	many	13	TRBJ1-5	TGTGCCAGCAGCTTCGACAGGTATCAGCCCCAGCATTTT	CASSFDRYQPQHF
TRBV24-1	TRBD1	NA	16	TRBJ2-1	TGTGCCACCAGTCCACCCGGGACAGGGGATGTCAATGAGCAGTTCTTC	CATSPPGTGDVNEQFF
TRBV20-1	NA	NA	10	TRBJ1-5	TGCAGTGCGGGGGTGGCTCCCCAGCATTTT	CSAGVAPQHF
TRBV7-3	TRBD2	few	17	TRBJ2-1	TGTGCCAGCAGCTTCGGGTGGGGGGCGGGAGGTAACAATGAGCAGTTCTTC	CASSFGWGAGGNNEQFF
TRBV18	NA	NA	13	TRBJ1-2	TGTGCCAGCTCACAGGGGACATTCAACGGCTACACCTTC	CASSQGTFNGYTF
TRBV10-3	NA	many	14	TRBJ2-2	TGTGCCATCGGAGGGCCCGGGAACACCGGGGAGCTGTTTTTT	CAIGGPGNTGELFF
TRBV10-3	NA	NA	15	TRBJ2-3	TGTGCCATCAGTGAGTCGAGTAGGGTAGCAGATACGCAGTATTTT	CAISESSRVADTQYF
TRBV6-8	TRBD2	NA	15	TRBJ2-7	TGTGCCAGCAGGAGTGGGCTAGCGGGAACCTACGAGCAGTACTTC	CASRSGLAGTYEQYF
TRBV13	TRBD2	NA	18	TRBJ2-1	TGTGCCAGCAGCAAACAGGGACTAGCGGAACTCATCTACAATGAGCAGTTCTTC	CASSKQGLAELIYNEQFF
TRBV7-7	NA	NA	12	TRBJ2-7	TGTGCCAGCAGCCCCCCGACCGGGGAACTGCACTTC	CASSPPTGELHF
TRBV24-1	NA	NA	17	TRBJ2-1	TGTGCCACCAGTGAGTCTATCCGGGACAAGAGCTACAATGAGCAGTTCTTC	CATSESIRDKSYNEQFF
TRBV2	TRBD2	many	14	TRBJ2-1	TGTGCCAGCAGGGGGGACTACTTCAACAATGAGCAGTTCTTC	CASRGDYFNNEQFF
TRBV14	NA	few	14	TRBJ2-1	TGTGCCAGCAGCCCCTGGACCTACTACAATGAGCAGTTCTTC	CASSPWTYYNEQFF
TRBV7-9	NA	NA	12	TRBJ1-6	TGTGCCAGCAGCTTAGGAGGATCACCCCTCCACTTT	CASSLGGSPLHF
TRBV12-3/TRBV12-4	NA	NA	15	TRBJ2-5	TGTGCCAGCAGGGCAAACACAGAAGGGGGGGAGACCCAGTACTTC	CASRANTEGGETQYF
TRBV20-1	TRBD2	NA	17	TRBJ2-1	TGCAGTGCTAGAGTTGCTAGCGGGATATCTCTCTACAATGAGCAGTTCTTC	CSARVASGISLYNEQFF